What follows is one T cell receptor (beta chain) and its context. Its specificity is unknown. The sample comes from a study of blood T cells in healthy people across ages. A second PCR, run for about 7 to 11 cycles, used a sample-barcoded 5' primer plus a J-beta primer mix. Each cDNA was tagged by a template-switch adaptor containing 12 random nucleotides. TCRdb used MiXCR to reprocess the 5' RACE reads, holding one entry per CDR3 protein. The table has 780,000 or so distinct CDR3 sequences, just over 55% seen once. This CDR3 comprises 17 residues. CDR1 and CDR2 (germline): MGHDK, SYGVNS. The trim removed 6 bases at V and 0 bases at J, leaving 9 bases unmatched. Study results and limitations: As age increased, TCR beta diversity per million T cells fell in a roughly linear fashion. Naive CD4+ cell counts and diversity both ran higher in long-lived than in aged donors.

Sequencing input: blood. The clonotype originates from a middle-aged man in good health. The J gene is TRBJ2-3, the V gene TRBV25-1, with TRBD2 identical over 10 bases. For the CDR3, the DNA is TGTGCCAGCAGGGAAGCGGGGGGGCCCCCCAGCACAGATACGCAGTATTTT. The encoded protein is CASREAGGPPSTDTQYF.